The entry that follows covers one T cell receptor beta chain sequence. Its recognized antigen is unknown. No clone much larger than this one lies a single base away; base qualities are absent. The cohort consisted of approximately 670 healthy bone marrow donors. Cohort members were all nominally healthy when sampled, although unrecorded immune exposures were likely present. The donor tested CMV seronegative, placing the donor among the roughly 340 seronegative members of the cohort. Every donor gave a peripheral blood sample, and the peripheral blood mononuclear cells from that sample were used for TCR beta sequencing. The Qiagen DNeasy Blood Extraction Kit was used to extract genomic DNA from the blood cell samples. The data stem from a study of cytomegalovirus exposure and HLA in healthy donors (dated by TCRdb to between 2016 and 2019). About the full investigation: In an earlier analysis of about 560 of the donors, under 300 Gb of sequence data and 120 million or so unique TCR beta sequences from 180 million or so T cells were reported. An early release covering 550 to 700 HLA-typed donors comprised about 300 gigabases of sequencing data and 85 million to 100 million unique TCR sequences. Of the 350 to 450 genotyped donors, 81% fell in the genetic ancestry cluster associated with self-reported Caucasian donors. The study aimed to test whether signatures of past pathogen exposure could be identified by cataloging public T cell receptors. Using immunosequencing, the study profiled T cell repertoires from fewer than 700 subjects and related those repertoires to cytomegalovirus serostatus. In addition to the first cohort of 666 subjects, a separate validation cohort of approximately 130 different subjects was used. High-throughput TCR immunosequencing, statistical association of individual TCRs with disease status, and machine learning were combined to predict cytomegalovirus infection status. To study patterns of TCR occurrence, a later analysis re-analyzed previously published TCR beta repertoires from 700 or so donors and added high-resolution HLA genotyping. Rather than using new phenotypic data, the later analysis identified candidate immune exposures from TCR beta sequences and from how often those sequences occurred across donors. An earlier analysis of around 580 of the donors used high-throughput TCR beta sequencing to judge whether each TCR beta V gene segment behaved as functional or pseudogenic. Donor age, sex, ethnicity and CMV serostatus were collected together with the repertoire data. A later genetic analysis used genome-wide SNP genotypes for about three fifths of the 666 donors, treating that subset as a discovery cohort. All discovery cohort repertoires had been generated using a single sequencing platform. HLA typing covered class I and class II loci at four-digit resolution. Typing coverage varied by locus: roughly 620-640 donors for A, B, C, DRB1 and DQB1; 522 for DQA1; approximately 610 for DPA1; around 450 for DPB1. Several DR-DQ haplotypes were handled as single units for association and clustering, since linkage in the cohort was strong. Among around 400 genotyped donors of the cohort, an average of roughly 240,000 unique TCR beta nucleotide sequences were sequenced per donor, around a sixth of them non-productive.

From a lookup of the germline V gene (reference sequence), CDR1 and CDR2 are MNHEY and SMNVEV. V gives up 9 bases and J gives up 0 bases, and the segment between their germline ends measures 12 bases. The CDR3 goes from the cysteine to the phenylalanine over 15 residues. Just CDR3 DNA is preserved here, 45 bases in frame from base 1. Results the study describes overall, beyond this receptor: The 87-base-pair reads could not distinguish some IMGT-functional V segments, including TRBV6-2 and TRBV6-3, so those segments were excluded. In a later analysis, HLA-associated TCR beta chains showed more clonal expansion and lower generation probabilities than non-associated chains that were equally common. When HLA alleles, especially DR and DQ, strongly co-occurred, attributing TCR associations to individual alleles was difficult. While some public TCRs were present in many individuals, most TCR sequences turned up only very rarely across donors. Seventeen rarely observed V segments, including chromosome 9 orphons, were excluded from the earlier analysis of some 590 of the donors because counts were too low. In a later analysis, the rate of TCR association differed among HLA loci, with DRB1 alleles having the most associated TCRs and HLA-C alleles having the fewest. In an earlier analysis of 450 to 750 of the donors, most TCR beta V segments appeared in productive rearrangements about 87% or about 30% of the time, broadly matching IMGT annotations. In a later analysis, several top co-occurrence clusters were reported to appear linked to parvovirus B19, influenza, CMV and Epstein-Barr virus. CMV serostatus was the only immune exposure information available for the cohort. A few of the identified cytomegalovirus-associated TCR beta chains were confirmed in vitro to be specific for cytomegalovirus antigens. The study listed approximately 150 TCR beta chains as associated with cytomegalovirus. A further reported finding was that TCR beta sequences accurately predicted the HLA-A and HLA-B alleles for most subjects in the first cohort. Linkage disequilibrium might explain the correlated functional status among segregating V segments, but an unknown experimental factor could not be excluded. The authors suggested that the approach could potentially be extended to other disease states and immunological phenotypes. The classifier was reported to diagnose cytomegalovirus status with high specificity and sensitivity in both the original cohort and the validation cohort. Only TCR beta chains were sequenced in this cohort, and the absence of alpha or paired-chain data limited detectable features. A later genetic analysis reported fewer N-insertions in productive TCRs among donors in an Asian-associated ancestry cluster than the approximately 670-donor mean. A cluster of highly shared sequence variants was judged likely to represent a technical artifact of the sequencing pipeline. In a later genetic analysis, a missense DCLRE1C variant was associated with V-gene and J-gene trimming of TCR beta chains, and the association was replicated in an independent cohort. The presence/absence analyses assumed that sequencing depth was roughly uniform across donors, and that assumption may not be true. Because some donors lacked HLA typing at each locus, the association tests relied only on the typed subset. A later analysis associated 16,951 TCR beta sequences with specific HLA alleles at a false discovery rate of 0.05. Most CMV-associated TCR beta chains appeared to be HLA-restricted in a later analysis, and the HLA associations seemed to be driven largely by CMV exposure.

Receptors were amplified or captured by the immunoSEQ multiplex PCR assay. For the multiplex PCR, a mixture combining 60 forward primers for TCR Vbeta segments and 13 reverse primers for TCR Jbeta segments was used. A multiplex PCR assay on genomic DNA amplified the CDR3 region of rearranged TCR beta genes. Amplified TCR beta libraries were sequenced as 87-base-pair reads on the Illumina HiSeq System. The study's own analysis went as follows. Across the 500 to 850 repertoires, a later analysis counted some 81 million unique TCR beta chains, about 10 million of which were shared by at least two donors. Raw reads were error-corrected and collapsed into unique sequences by a nearest-neighbor algorithm in which closely related sequences were merged to remove PCR and sequencing errors. Alignment of CDR3 sequences to IMGT reference sequences was used to assign V, D and J gene segments. Each retained sequence needed at least a six-nucleotide match to both a V gene segment and a J gene segment. A rearrangement counted as productive if the CDR3 had no stop codons and remained in frame with V and J, and every other rearrangement counted as non-productive. Following IMGT convention, CDR3 was defined as the stretch from the second conserved V-encoded cysteine to the conserved J-encoded phenylalanine. Sequences without an unambiguous match to a single V gene segment were excluded from the earlier analysis of about 640 of the donors. In an earlier analysis of 587 of the donors, a V segment was called functional when productive rearrangements were above 56.7%, and segregating when the standard deviation between donors exceeded 5%. A statistical classification framework was built to diagnose cytomegalovirus status from the catalog of TCR beta chain sequences. A later analysis assigned V and J genes by comparing TCR nucleotide sequences with IMGT/GENE-DB human TR gene sequences. In a later analysis, CDR3 sequences and most-parsimonious VDJ recombination scenarios were assigned using the TCRdist pipeline. In a later analysis, each TCR beta chain was defined by its CDR3 amino acid sequence together with its V-gene family, and reads without a unique V-gene family were excluded. A later analysis removed over 500 highly shared, low-generation-probability nucleotide sequences to deal with suspected cross-contamination and a sequencing artifact. In a later analysis, a clonal expansion index was calculated for each public chain from normalized within-repertoire ranks of inferred template counts. Generation probabilities in a later analysis came from a VDJ recombination model fitted to out-of-frame rearrangements, and those results were checked against IGoR. Hypergeometric tests were used in a later analysis to score TCR-TCR, TCR-HLA and TCR-CMV co-occurrence, with a repertoire-size bias correction applied to the TCR pairs. A later analysis estimated false discovery rates by permuting HLA or CMV assignments 20 times. In a later analysis, co-occurring TCRs were grouped using DBSCAN, with TCRdist sequence similarity added in when clustering inside HLA-allele-positive subsets. Repertoires with fewer than 30,000 or more than 120,000 public chains, plus five repertoires with anomalous nucleotide sharing, were excluded from co-occurrence clustering. What TCRdb holds here is the immuneACCESS table cut down to in-frame rearrangements. Part of the clones is not present; checked against another copy, under half of the missing clones reflect an unresolved V gene, and the others are unexplained. From that table come the V and J calls and clone size; the DNA was used to work out D and trimming. The sample table shows 100,000 to 150,000 clones, and 80% are seen once. The ten largest account for under 2.5% of the sample.

Sequenced input: PBMCs. This TCR came from a man between 25 and 39 years old in good health and CMV-seronegative. The rearranged chain carries TRBV27 and TRBJ1-6, with no D gene named confidently. The nucleotide sequence reads TGTGCCAGTCGAATAGGGAGCTCCTATAATTCACCCCTCCACTTT. Protein translation: CASRIGSSYNSPLHF.